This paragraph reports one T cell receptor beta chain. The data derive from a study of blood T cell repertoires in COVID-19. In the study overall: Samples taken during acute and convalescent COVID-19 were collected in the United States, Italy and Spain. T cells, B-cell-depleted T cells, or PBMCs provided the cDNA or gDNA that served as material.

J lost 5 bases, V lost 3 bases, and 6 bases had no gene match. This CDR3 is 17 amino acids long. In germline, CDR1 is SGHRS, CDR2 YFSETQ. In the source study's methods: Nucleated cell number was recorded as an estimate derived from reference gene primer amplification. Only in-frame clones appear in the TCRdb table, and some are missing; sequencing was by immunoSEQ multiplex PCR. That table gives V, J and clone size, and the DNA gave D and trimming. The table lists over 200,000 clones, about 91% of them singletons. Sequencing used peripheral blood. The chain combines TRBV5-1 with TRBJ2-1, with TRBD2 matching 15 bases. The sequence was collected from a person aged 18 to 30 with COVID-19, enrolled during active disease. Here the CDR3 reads CASSWGLAGGTHNEQFF. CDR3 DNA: TGCGCCAGCAGCTGGGGACTAGCGGGAGGAACCCACAATGAGCAGTTCTTC.